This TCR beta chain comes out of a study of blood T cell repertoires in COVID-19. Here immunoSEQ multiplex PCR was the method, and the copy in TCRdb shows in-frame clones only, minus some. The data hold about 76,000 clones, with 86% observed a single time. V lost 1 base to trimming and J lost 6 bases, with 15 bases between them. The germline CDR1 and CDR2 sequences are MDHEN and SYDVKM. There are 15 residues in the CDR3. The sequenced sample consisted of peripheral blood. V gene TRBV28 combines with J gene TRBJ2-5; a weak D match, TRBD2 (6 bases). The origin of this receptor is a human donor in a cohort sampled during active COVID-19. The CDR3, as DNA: TGTGCCAGCAGTTTATCCGGCGGGGTGGTGCAGACCCAGTACTTC. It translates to CASSLSGGVVQTQYF.